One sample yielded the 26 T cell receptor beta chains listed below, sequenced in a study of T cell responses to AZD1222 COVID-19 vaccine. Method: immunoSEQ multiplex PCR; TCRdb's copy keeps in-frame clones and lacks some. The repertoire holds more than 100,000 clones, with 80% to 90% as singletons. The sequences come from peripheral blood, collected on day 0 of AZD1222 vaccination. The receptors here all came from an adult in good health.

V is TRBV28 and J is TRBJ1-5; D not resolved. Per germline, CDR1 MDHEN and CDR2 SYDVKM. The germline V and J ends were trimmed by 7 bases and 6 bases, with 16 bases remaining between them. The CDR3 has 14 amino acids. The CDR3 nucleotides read TGTGCCAGCATCGACTACGACCCGGGTCAGCCCCAGCATTTT. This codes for CASIDYDPGQPQHF.

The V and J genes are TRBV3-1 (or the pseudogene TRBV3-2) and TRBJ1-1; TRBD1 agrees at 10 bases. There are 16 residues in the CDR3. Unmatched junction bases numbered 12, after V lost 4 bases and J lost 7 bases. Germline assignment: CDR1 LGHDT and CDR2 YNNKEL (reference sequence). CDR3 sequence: CASSLHPTGGLGEAFF. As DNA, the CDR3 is TGTGCCAGCAGCCTACATCCGACAGGGGGCCTTGGTGAAGCTTTCTTT.

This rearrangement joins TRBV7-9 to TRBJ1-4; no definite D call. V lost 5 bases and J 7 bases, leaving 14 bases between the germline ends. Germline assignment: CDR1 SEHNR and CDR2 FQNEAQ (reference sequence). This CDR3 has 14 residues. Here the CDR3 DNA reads TGTGCCAGCAGCCCCCCCAAGAAAGGTGAAAAACTGTTTTTT. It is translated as CASSPPKKGEKLFF.

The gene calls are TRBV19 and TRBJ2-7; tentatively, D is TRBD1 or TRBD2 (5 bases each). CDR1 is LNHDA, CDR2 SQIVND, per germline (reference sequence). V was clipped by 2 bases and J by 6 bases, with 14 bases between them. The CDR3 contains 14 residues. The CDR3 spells CASSIWGRSAEQYF. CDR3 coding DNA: TGTGCCAGTAGTATATGGGGGAGATCTGCCGAGCAGTACTTC. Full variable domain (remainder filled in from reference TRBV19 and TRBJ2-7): DGGITQSPKYLFRKEGQNVTLSCEQNLNHDAMYWYRQDPGQGLRLIYYSQIVNDFQKGDIAEGYSVSREKKESFPLTVTSAQKNPTAFYLCASSIWGRSAEQYFGPGTRLTVT.

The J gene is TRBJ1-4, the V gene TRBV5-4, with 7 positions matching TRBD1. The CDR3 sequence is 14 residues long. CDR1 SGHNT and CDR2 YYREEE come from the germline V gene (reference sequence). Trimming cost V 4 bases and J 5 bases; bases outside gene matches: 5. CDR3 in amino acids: CASSPRGQNEKLFF. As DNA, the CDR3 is TGTGCCAGCAGCCCTAGGGGACAGAATGAAAAACTGTTTTTT.

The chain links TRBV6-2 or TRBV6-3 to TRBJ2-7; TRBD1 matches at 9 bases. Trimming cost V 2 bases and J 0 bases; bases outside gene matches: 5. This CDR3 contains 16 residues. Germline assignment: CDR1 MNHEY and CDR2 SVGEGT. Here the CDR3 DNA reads TGTGCCAGCAGTTACCGACGACAGGGGGGCTCCTACGAGCAGTACTTC. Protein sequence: CASSYRRQGGSYEQYF.

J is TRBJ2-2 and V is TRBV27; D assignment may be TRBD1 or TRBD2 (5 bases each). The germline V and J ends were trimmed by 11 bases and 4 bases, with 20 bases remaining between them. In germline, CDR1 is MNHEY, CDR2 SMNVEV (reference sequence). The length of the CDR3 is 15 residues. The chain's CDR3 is CASCGGSRGTGELFF. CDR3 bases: TGTGCCTCCTGCGGTGGATCGAGGGGCACCGGGGAGCTGTTTTTT.

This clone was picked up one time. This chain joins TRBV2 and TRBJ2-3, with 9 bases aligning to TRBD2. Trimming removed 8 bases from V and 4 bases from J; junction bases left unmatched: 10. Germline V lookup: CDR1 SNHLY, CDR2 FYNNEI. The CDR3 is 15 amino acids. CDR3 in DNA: TGTGCCAGCTGGGGGCGGGGGGGCCTCCCAGATACGCAGTATTTT. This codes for CASWGRGGLPDTQYF.

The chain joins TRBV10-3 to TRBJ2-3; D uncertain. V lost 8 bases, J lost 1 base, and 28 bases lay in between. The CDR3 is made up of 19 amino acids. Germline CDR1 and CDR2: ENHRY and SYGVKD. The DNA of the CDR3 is TGTGCCATCGGTCGTGCCGGGTTCAGTGGAAAGGTTGGCACAGATACGCAGTATTTT. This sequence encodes CAIGRAGFSGKVGTDTQYF.

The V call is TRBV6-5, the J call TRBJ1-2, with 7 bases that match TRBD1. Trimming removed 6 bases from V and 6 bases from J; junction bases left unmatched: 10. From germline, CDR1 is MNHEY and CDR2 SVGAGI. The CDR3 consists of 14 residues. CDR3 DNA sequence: TGTGCCAGCAGGCCCGGGACAGAGTTAAATGGCTACACCTTC. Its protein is CASRPGTELNGYTF.

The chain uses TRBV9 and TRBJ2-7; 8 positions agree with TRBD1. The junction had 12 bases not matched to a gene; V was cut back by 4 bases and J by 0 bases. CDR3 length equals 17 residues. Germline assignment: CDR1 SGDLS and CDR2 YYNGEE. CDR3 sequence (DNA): TGTGCCAGCAGCCCTAGAACTCGACAGGGGAGCTCCTACGAGCAGTACTTC. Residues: CASSPRTRQGSSYEQYF.

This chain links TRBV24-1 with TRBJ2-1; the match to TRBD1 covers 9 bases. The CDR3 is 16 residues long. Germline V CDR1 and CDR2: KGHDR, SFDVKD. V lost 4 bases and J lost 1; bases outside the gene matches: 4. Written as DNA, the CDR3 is TGTGCCACCAGTGACCCCGGACAGGGGTCCTACAATGAGCAGTTCTTC. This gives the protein CATSDPGQGSYNEQFF.

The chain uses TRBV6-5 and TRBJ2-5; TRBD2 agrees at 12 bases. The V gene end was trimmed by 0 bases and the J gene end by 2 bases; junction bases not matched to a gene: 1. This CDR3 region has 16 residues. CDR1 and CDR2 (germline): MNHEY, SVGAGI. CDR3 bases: TGTGCCAGCAGTTACTCGCTAGCGGGGGGGCAAGAGACCCAGTACTTC. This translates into CASSYSLAGGQETQYF.

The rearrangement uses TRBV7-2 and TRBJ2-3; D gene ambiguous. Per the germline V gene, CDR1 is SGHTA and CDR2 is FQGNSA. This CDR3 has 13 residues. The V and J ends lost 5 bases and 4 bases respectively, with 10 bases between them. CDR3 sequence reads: CASSLNFADTQYF. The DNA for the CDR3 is TGTGCCAGCAGCCTCAATTTCGCAGATACGCAGTATTTT.

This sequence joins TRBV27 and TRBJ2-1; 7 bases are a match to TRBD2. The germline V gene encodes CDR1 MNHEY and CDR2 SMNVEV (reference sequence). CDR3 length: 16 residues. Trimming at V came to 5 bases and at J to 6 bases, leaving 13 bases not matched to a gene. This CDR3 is CASSPEAGVGANEQFF. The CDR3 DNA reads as TGTGCCAGCAGTCCCGAGGCGGGAGTCGGTGCCAATGAGCAGTTCTTC.

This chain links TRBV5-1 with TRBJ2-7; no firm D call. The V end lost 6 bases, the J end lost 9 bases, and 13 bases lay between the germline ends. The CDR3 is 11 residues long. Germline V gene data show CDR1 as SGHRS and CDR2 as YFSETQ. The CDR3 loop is CASTLAGRQYF. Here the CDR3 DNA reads TGCGCCAGCACCCTGGCTGGAAGGCAGTACTTC.

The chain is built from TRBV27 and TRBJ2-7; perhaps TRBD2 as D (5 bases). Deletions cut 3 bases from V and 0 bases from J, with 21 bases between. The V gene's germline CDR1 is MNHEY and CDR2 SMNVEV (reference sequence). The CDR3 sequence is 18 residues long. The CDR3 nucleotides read TGTGCCAGCAGTTTCCGTGGGAGTCGGGCGGGCGCCTCCTACGAGCAGTACTTC. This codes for CASSFRGSRAGASYEQYF.

The CDR3 coding sequence is TGTGCCAGTAGTAAGAGGGACAGTAGCACAGATACGCAGTATTTT. Translating gives CASSKRDSSTDTQYF. This chain connects TRBV19 to TRBJ2-3, with 7 bases that match TRBD1. V lost 4 bases, J lost 0 bases, and 4 bases stayed unmatched. In germline, CDR1 is LNHDA, CDR2 SQIVND (reference sequence). The CDR3 is 15 residues long.

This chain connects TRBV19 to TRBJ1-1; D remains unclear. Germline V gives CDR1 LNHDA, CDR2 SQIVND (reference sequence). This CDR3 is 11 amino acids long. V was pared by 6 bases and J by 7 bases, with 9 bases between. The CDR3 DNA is TGTGCCAGTAGGGGGAGAGATGAAGCTTTCTTT. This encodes CASRGRDEAFF.

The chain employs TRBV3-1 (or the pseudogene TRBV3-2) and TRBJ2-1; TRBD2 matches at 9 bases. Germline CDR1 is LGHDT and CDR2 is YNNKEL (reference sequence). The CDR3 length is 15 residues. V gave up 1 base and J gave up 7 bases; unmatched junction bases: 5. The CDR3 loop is CASSQGGRAQNEQFF. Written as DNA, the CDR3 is TGTGCCAGCAGCCAAGGCGGGAGGGCACAGAATGAGCAGTTCTTC.

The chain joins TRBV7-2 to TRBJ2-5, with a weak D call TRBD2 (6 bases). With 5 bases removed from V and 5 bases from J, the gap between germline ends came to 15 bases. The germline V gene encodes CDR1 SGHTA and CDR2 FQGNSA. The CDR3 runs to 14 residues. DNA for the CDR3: TGTGCCAGCAGCCGGAGGGGCGGCGCTGAGACCCAGTACTTC. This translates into CASSRRGGAETQYF.

The CDR3 DNA reads as TGCGCCAGCAGCCCAAGTCCCGGGACAGGGAGGGCCGGGGAGCTGTTTTTT. As protein: CASSPSPGTGRAGELFF. The chain joins TRBV5-1 to TRBJ2-2; 9 bases line up with TRBD1. Trimming cost V 4 bases and J 6 bases; bases outside gene matches: 13. Per germline, CDR1 SGHRS and CDR2 YFSETQ. This CDR3 is 17 amino acids long.

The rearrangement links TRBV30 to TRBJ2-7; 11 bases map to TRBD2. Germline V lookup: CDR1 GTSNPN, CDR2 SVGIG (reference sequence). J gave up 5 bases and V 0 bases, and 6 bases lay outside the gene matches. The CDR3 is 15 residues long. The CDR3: CAWSVGLAGGNEQYF. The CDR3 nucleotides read TGTGCCTGGAGTGTGGGGCTAGCGGGAGGAAACGAGCAGTACTTC.

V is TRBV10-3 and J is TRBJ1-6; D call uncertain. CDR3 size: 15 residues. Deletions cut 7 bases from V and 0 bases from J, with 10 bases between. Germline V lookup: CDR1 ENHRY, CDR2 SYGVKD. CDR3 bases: TGTGCCATCAAGAAAGAGAGCTCCTATAATTCACCCCTCCACTTT. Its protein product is CAIKKESSYNSPLHF.

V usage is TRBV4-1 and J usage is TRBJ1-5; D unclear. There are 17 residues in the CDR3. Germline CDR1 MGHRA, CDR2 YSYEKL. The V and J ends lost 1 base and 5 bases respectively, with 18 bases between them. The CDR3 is CASSQVGGGSPDQPQHF. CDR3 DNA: TGCGCCAGCAGCCAAGTGGGCGGAGGCTCCCCCGATCAGCCCCAGCATTTT.

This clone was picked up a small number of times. The CDR3 DNA reads as TGTGCCAGCAGCAAAGGAGATAACTATGGCTACACCTTC. Translating it yields CASSKGDNYGYTF. This chain links TRBV7-3 with TRBJ1-2; D call uncertain. V lost 5 bases to trimming and J lost 1 base, with 8 bases between them. The CDR3 totals 13 residues. Germline V gene lookup returns CDR1 SGHTA and CDR2 FQGTGA.